What follows are 18 T cell receptor beta chains derived from one specimen sequenced in a study of cytomegalovirus exposure and HLA in healthy donors. It was with 60 Vbeta and 13 Jbeta primers that the PCR ran. Some clones are missing from TCRdb's copy, which holds only in-frame ones; the method was immunoSEQ multiplex PCR. The sample has around 200,000 clones; around 84% are singletons. Material for sequencing was PBMCs. The receptors come from a girl aged 2 to 10 in good health and CMV-seropositive.

The chain is built from TRBV9 and TRBJ2-3; D is perhaps TRBD2 (5 bases). This CDR3 has 16 residues. The V and J ends lost 2 bases and 3 bases respectively, with 16 bases between them. Per the germline V gene, CDR1 is SGDLS and CDR2 is YYNGEE. CDR3 residues: CASSVHGSSGTDTQYF. In DNA form, the CDR3 reads TGTGCCAGCAGCGTCCACGGCAGTTCGGGGACAGATACGCAGTATTTT.

The chain links TRBV4-1 to TRBJ2-1; D may be TRBD1 (6 bases). Germline CDR1 MGHRA, CDR2 YSYEKL. The CDR3 spans 16 residues. The V and J ends lost 4 bases and 0 bases respectively, with 13 bases between them. CDR3 DNA sequence: TGCGCCAGCAGCCTCCCGACGGACAGCTCCTACAATGAGCAGTTCTTC. It translates to CASSLPTDSSYNEQFF.

The rearrangement uses TRBV19 and TRBJ2-1; 13 nucleotides agree with TRBD2. V was clipped by 6 bases and J by 10 bases; unmatched bases: 6. The CDR3 runs to 14 residues. The germline V gene encodes CDR1 LNHDA and CDR2 SQIVND (reference sequence). CDR3 nucleotide sequence: TGTGCCAGTAGCAAGACTAGCGGGGGGAGGGAGCAGTTCTTC. This encodes CASSKTSGGREQFF.

The chain combines TRBV9 with TRBJ1-2; TRBD1 is a possible D gene (6 bases). CDR3 length: 15 residues. The V gene's germline CDR1 is SGDLS and CDR2 YYNGEE. Trimming removed 3 bases at V and 4 bases at J, with 16 bases between. The CDR3 spells CASSAGTLDFYGYTF. The CDR3 coding sequence is TGTGCCAGCAGCGCCGGGACATTGGACTTCTATGGCTACACCTTC. The full variable domain, completed using reference TRBV9 and TRBJ1-2, is DSGVTQTPKHLITATGQRVTLRCSPRSGDLSVYWYQQSLDQGLQFLIQYYNGEERAKGNILERFSAQQFPDLHSELNLSSLELGDSALYFCASSAGTLDFYGYTFGSGTRLTVV.

The chain employs TRBV7-9 and TRBJ2-3, with 8 bases fitting TRBD1. CDR1 and CDR2 from the germline V gene are SEHNR and FQNEAQ (reference sequence). The CDR3 runs to 15 residues. The V and J ends lost 4 bases and 2 bases, in that order; junction bases with no gene match: 5. In nucleotides, the CDR3 is TGTGCCAGCAGCTCAGGGACAGGCGACACAGATACGCAGTATTTT. It translates to CASSSGTGDTDTQYF.

This clone was counted once. The chain combines TRBV29-1 with TRBJ1-2; tentatively, D is TRBD1 (6 bases). There are 13 residues in the CDR3. Germline V gene data show CDR1 as SQVTM and CDR2 as ANQGSEA. Trimming took 7 bases from V and 8 from J, leaving 20 bases between them. The CDR3 DNA sequence: TGCAGCGCCCGACCACAGGGCTCCGGGGGCTACACCTTC. Translated: CSARPQGSGGYTF.

This sequence joins TRBV19 and TRBJ1-2; the D is unclear. Germline V gene lookup returns CDR1 LNHDA and CDR2 SQIVND (reference sequence). Between the trimmed V and J ends, which lost 9 bases and 7 bases, there was a span of 6 bases. This CDR3 spans 9 amino acids. This chain's CDR3 is CASGIGYTF. The CDR3 coding sequence is TGTGCCAGCGGGATTGGCTACACCTTC.

This sequence joins TRBV11-3 and TRBJ2-3, with a possible D match to TRBD2 (6 bases). The CDR3 runs to 15 residues. The germline gives CDR1 SGHNT, CDR2 YENEEA. The germline V and J ends were trimmed by 1 base and 2 bases, with 10 bases remaining between them. The CDR3 loop reads CASSLVAGFTDTQYF. In nucleotides, the CDR3 is TGTGCCAGCAGCTTAGTGGCGGGGTTCACAGATACGCAGTATTTT.

The chain combines TRBV27 with TRBJ2-7; 9 bases align to TRBD1. There are 16 residues in the CDR3. V was clipped by 7 bases and J by 4 bases; unmatched bases: 14. CDR1 is MNHEY and CDR2 is SMNVEV in the germline V gene (reference sequence). The CDR3 region has the DNA TGTGCCAGCAACCCGACAGGGGGGGGTGTATTGTACGAGCAGTACTTC. Translating gives CASNPTGGGVLYEQYF.

The rearrangement uses TRBV6-5 and TRBJ2-3; TRBD2 agrees at 14 bases. This CDR3 is built from 15 residues. Germline CDR1 MNHEY, CDR2 SVGAGI. V trimming: 7 bases; J trimming: 4 bases; junction bases outside the gene matches: 4. CDR3 loop: CASTRLAGGSDTQYF. The DNA of the CDR3 is TGTGCCAGCACAAGACTAGCGGGAGGGTCAGATACGCAGTATTTT.

This clone occurred once. This rearrangement joins TRBV7-9 to TRBJ2-3; no clear D. The CDR3 is 18 amino acids. Trimming stripped 1 base from V and 0 bases from J, with 17 bases between. From germline, CDR1 is SEHNR and CDR2 FQNEAQ (reference sequence). The CDR3 reads CASSLEAGTLSSTDTQYF. The CDR3 DNA reads as TGTGCCAGCAGCTTAGAGGCAGGAACACTTTCTAGCACAGATACGCAGTATTTT.

Only one count was recorded for this clone. This chain links TRBV4-2 with TRBJ1-5; D call uncertain. V was shortened by 4 bases and J by 8 bases, with 15 bases between the two germline ends. The germline CDR1 and CDR2 sequences are LGHNA and YNFKEQ. The CDR3 extends over 14 amino acids. The CDR3 sequence: CASSPPLFEEPQHF. DNA for the CDR3: TGTGCCAGCAGCCCACCTCTCTTTGAGGAGCCCCAGCATTTT.

This sequence joins TRBV2 and TRBJ1-1; TRBD1 is a possible D gene (6 bases). Germline CDR1 reads SNHLY; CDR2 reads FYNNEI. Trimming stripped 7 bases from V and 1 base from J, with 13 bases between. CDR3 length equals 14 residues. The CDR3 loop reads CASTPLQGNTEAFF. The CDR3 DNA reads as TGTGCCAGCACCCCCTTACAGGGGAACACTGAAGCTTTCTTT.

The chain carries TRBV9 and TRBJ1-5; D ambiguous. Trimming took off 0 bases at V and 3 bases at J, with 7 bases between the two ends. Germline V lookup: CDR1 SGDLS, CDR2 YYNGEE. This CDR3 has 14 amino acids. The CDR3 DNA reads TGTGCCAGCAGCGTAGGACACTCCAATCAGCCCCAGCATTTT. Translated: CASSVGHSNQPQHF.

The rearrangement joins TRBV5-6 to TRBJ2-5; D remains unclear. The CDR3 consists of 11 residues. CDR1 is SGHDT, CDR2 YYEEEE, per germline. V lost 4 bases and J 5 bases, leaving 6 bases between the germline ends. CDR3 DNA sequence: TGTGCCAGCAGCATTAGTGAGACCCAGTACTTC. Translated: CASSISETQYF.

The chain joins TRBV2 to TRBJ1-1; D uncertain. The V gene's germline CDR1 is SNHLY and CDR2 FYNNEI. V was shortened by 4 bases and J by 7 bases, with 7 bases between the two germline ends. This CDR3 has 11 amino acids. CDR3 nucleotides: TGTGCCAGCAGTGGACAAGATGAAGCTTTCTTT. This encodes CASSGQDEAFF.

The CDR3, as DNA: TGTGCCAGCAGTTTGGGCAGGGCCCCTGAAGCTTTCTTT. Encoded protein: CASSLGRAPEAFF. V usage is TRBV28 and J usage is TRBJ1-1; D may be TRBD1 (5 bases). The V gene's germline CDR1 is MDHEN and CDR2 SYDVKM. V was cut by 3 bases and J by 6 bases, with 11 bases left in between. The CDR3 extends over 13 amino acids. Complete variable domain (other parts from reference TRBV28 and TRBJ1-1): DVKVTQSSRYLVKRTGEKVFLECVQDMDHENMFWYRQDPGLGLRLIYFSYDVKMKEKGDIPEGYSVSREKKERFSLILESASTNQTSMYLCASSLGRAPEAFFGQGTRLTVV.

The J gene is TRBJ1-1, the V gene TRBV5-4; a weak D match, TRBD1 (5 bases). V was cut by 4 bases and J by 2 bases, with 18 bases left in between. Germline loops: CDR1 SGHNT, CDR2 YYREEE (reference sequence). The CDR3 contains 16 residues. This CDR3 is CASSPPGVEYNTEAFF. DNA of the CDR3: TGTGCCAGCAGCCCCCCGGGGGTGGAATATAACACTGAAGCTTTCTTT.